Listed below are T cell receptor beta chains from one sample, sequenced in a study of blood T cell repertoires in COVID-19. Produced via immunoSEQ multiplex PCR; TCRdb's table is partial and in-frame only. The sample gives approximately 100,000 clones, about four fifths of which show up once; 3% to 4% is in the top ten. The sequenced sample was peripheral blood. Receptors were obtained from an elderly woman with active or convalescent COVID-19. The CDR3 runs from the conserved cysteine through the conserved F or W. D genes are given only for firm matches. Size tells how often a clone was seen (once, few, many) or the class of an expanded clone, and some rows leave it out.

j_call | v_call | clone_size | d_call | cdr3_nt | cdr3_aa
TRBJ2-2 | TRBV27 | - | TRBD1 | TGTGCCAGCAGGGACAGGGGGGAATATGGCGGGGAGCTGTTTTTT | CASRDRGEYGGELFF
TRBJ1-1 | TRBV2 | - | - | TGTGCCACCGCTTGGAGGGGTGAAACTGAAGCTTTCTTT | CATAWRGETEAFF
TRBJ1-5 | TRBV2 | - | - | TGTGCCAGCACTATACAGAGAAGCAATCAGCCCCAGCATTTT | CASTIQRSNQPQHF
TRBJ2-4 | TRBV6-2/TRBV6-3 | - | - | TGTGCCAGCAGTTACGAATCCGCCGGGAATGTAGCCAAAAACATTCAGTACTTC | CASSYESAGNVAKNIQYF
TRBJ1-6 | TRBV7-9 | - | - | TGTGCCAGCAGCTTAGGGACTTATAATTCACCCCTCCACTTT | CASSLGTYNSPLHF
TRBJ2-2 | TRBV2 | - | TRBD2 | TGTGCCAGCAGTGGGGACTACAACACCGGGGAGCTGTTTTTT | CASSGDYNTGELFF
TRBJ2-7 | TRBV19 | - | TRBD2 | TGTGCCAGTAGTCTCTCGGCGGGGGGGGCGATCGGGCAGTACTTC | CASSLSAGGAIGQYF
TRBJ2-5 | TRBV3-1/TRBV3-2 | - | - | TGTGCCAGCAGCCAAGAGAGCGGGGAGACCCAGTACTTC | CASSQESGETQYF
TRBJ1-4 | TRBV18 | once | TRBD1 | TGTGCCAGCTCACCGCAGGGACAGGTTGAAAAACTGTTTTTT | CASSPQGQVEKLFF
TRBJ2-1 | TRBV11-2 | once | TRBD2 | TGTGCCAGCAGCTACCTAGCGGGAGTCGACAATGAGCAGTTCTTC | CASSYLAGVDNEQFF
TRBJ1-1 | TRBV5-4 | - | TRBD1 | TGTGCCAGCAGCCCGGAGACAGGGAGAAACACTGAAGCTTTCTTT | CASSPETGRNTEAFF
TRBJ1-4 | TRBV5-1 | - | - | TGCGCCAGCAGCTTCAGGGCAAGTGATGAAAAACTGTTTTTT | CASSFRASDEKLFF
TRBJ2-1 | TRBV7-6 | - | TRBD1 | TGTGCCAGCAGTTACAGGGGACCTAACAATGAGCAGTTCTTC | CASSYRGPNNEQFF
TRBJ2-1 | TRBV10-3 | - | TRBD2 | TGTGCCATCAGTGAGTCGAGTCGGCGTAGCGGGGGCTACAATGAGCAGTTCTTC | CAISESSRRSGGYNEQFF
TRBJ2-4 | TRBV28 | few | TRBD2 | TGTGCCAGCAGTTTATTGGGAGGGGCGGGGAACATTCAGTACTTC | CASSLLGGAGNIQYF
TRBJ2-3 | TRBV7-2 | - | - | TGTGCCAGCAGCTTAAGCAAGTGGGGCTACAGCACAGATACGCAGTATTTT | CASSLSKWGYSTDTQYF
TRBJ2-3 | TRBV5-1 | - | TRBD2 | TGCGCCAGCAGCTTGGGGTCTAGCGGGAAATTGGTCACAGATACGCAGTATTTT | CASSLGSSGKLVTDTQYF
TRBJ1-1 | TRBV5-1 | - | TRBD1 | TGCGCCAGCAGCTTAGAGGGACAGGGGGCGTGGGGCACTGAAGCTTTCTTT | CASSLEGQGAWGTEAFF
TRBJ2-2 | TRBV5-5 | once | TRBD2 | TGTGCCGGTGGGCAGGGGCGGGGGGCGAACACCGGGGAGCTGTTTTTT | CAGGQGRGANTGELFF
TRBJ2-5 | TRBV28 | - | - | TGTGCCAGCAGTGTCCCGAGGTTACAAGAGACCCAGTACTTC | CASSVPRLQETQYF
TRBJ1-4 | TRBV7-9 | - | TRBD1 | TGTGCCAGCAGCCTGGACAGGGAGGGGGAAAAACTGTTTTTT | CASSLDREGEKLFF
TRBJ1-3 | TRBV4-1 | - | - | TGCGCCAGCAGCCAAGACAGGGTCTCTGGAAACACCATATATTTT | CASSQDRVSGNTIYF
TRBJ2-4 | TRBV20-1 | - | - | TGCAGCGCATACCGGGAAAACATTCAGTACTTC | CSAYRENIQYF
TRBJ2-1 | TRBV4-2 | - | - | TGTGCCAGCACTCCAACCGCTCGGCGAGGCGAGCAGTTCTTC | CASTPTARRGEQFF
TRBJ2-1 | TRBV6-2/TRBV6-3 | - | - | TGTGCCAGCAGTTACGCATATGGGGGCGAGCAGTTCTTC | CASSYAYGGEQFF
TRBJ1-2 | TRBV6-5 | once | TRBD1 | TGTGCCAGCAGTTACTCGATAGGACAGGGGAAGGGTGGCTACACCTTC | CASSYSIGQGKGGYTF
TRBJ2-7 | TRBV7-9 | once | TRBD1 | TGTGCCAGCAGCACCAAGAGGGGACAGGGAGGGTACGAGCAGTACTTC | CASSTKRGQGGYEQYF
TRBJ2-7 | TRBV7-2 | - | - | TGTGCCAGCAGCCCGACCAGGGAACACTACGAGCAGTACTTC | CASSPTREHYEQYF
TRBJ2-2 | TRBV28 | - | - | TGTGCCAGCATTAGGGGGACCGGGGAGCTGTTTTTT | CASIRGTGELFF
TRBJ1-2 | TRBV9 | - | - | TGTGCCAGCAGCGTATCCCCGGGCGTCGGGATTAACTATGGCTACACCTTC | CASSVSPGVGINYGYTF
TRBJ1-6 | TRBV9 | once | - | TGTGCCAGCAGCGTAGGTTTGCAGGGGAATTCACCCCTCCACTTT | CASSVGLQGNSPLHF
TRBJ1-5 | TRBV20-1 | - | TRBD1 | TGCAGTGTGAGTGACAGGGGATGGGATCAGCCCCAGCATTTT | CSVSDRGWDQPQHF
TRBJ2-3 | TRBV5-1 | - | - | TGCGCCAGCCGGGCGGGGGATACGCAGTATTTT | CASRAGDTQYF
TRBJ1-2 | TRBV6-6 | - | TRBD1 | TGTGCCAGCAGCCCCGGGACAGGCCTCTATGGCTACACCTTC | CASSPGTGLYGYTF
TRBJ2-7 | TRBV28 | - | - | TGTGCCAGCAGTTTTGAACTGAGCTACGAGCAGTACTTC | CASSFELSYEQYF
TRBJ1-1 | TRBV6-5 | - | - | TGTGCCAGCAGTTCGACAGTCTCGAACACTGAAGCTTTCTTT | CASSSTVSNTEAFF
TRBJ2-5 | TRBV6-6 | - | TRBD1 | TGTGCCAGCAGTAGACAGGGCCGAGAGACCCAGTACTTC | CASSRQGRETQYF
TRBJ1-4 | TRBV7-9 | - | - | TGTGCCAGCAGCTTAGCGGGGGACCCGAGGGGGGAAAAACTGTTTTTT | CASSLAGDPRGEKLFF
TRBJ2-1 | TRBV6-5 | - | TRBD2 | TGTGCCAGCAGTTACTGGCTAGCGGGAGAGCTCGGGGAGCAGTTCTTC | CASSYWLAGELGEQFF
TRBJ2-3 | TRBV30 | - | - | TGTGCCTGGAGTGTGGGCGGGACCCGCACAGATACGCAGTATTTT | CAWSVGGTRTDTQYF
TRBJ1-5 | TRBV7-9 | - | TRBD1 | TGTGCCAGCAGCACGGAGTCAGGGGGAGGTCAGCCCCAGCATTTT | CASSTESGGGQPQHF
TRBJ1-4 | TRBV7-2 | - | TRBD1 | TGTGCCAGCAGCTTAGGAGGGGACAGGGTAAACGAAAAACTGTTTTTT | CASSLGGDRVNEKLFF
TRBJ1-2 | TRBV20-1 | - | TRBD1 | TGCAGTCTTACAGGGGCGGATGGCTACACCTTC | CSLTGADGYTF
TRBJ1-3 | TRBV6-6 | - | - | TGTGCCACCACCGTCCGACGGGGGGAAGTAGGAAACACCATATATTTT | CATTVRRGEVGNTIYF